The TCR beta chain under discussion was sequenced for a study of OX40 agonist ivuxolimab in advanced cancers. The data were produced by immunoSEQ multiplex PCR, yet TCRdb's version contains in-frame clones alone and is incomplete. The sample has 20,000 to 25,000 clones; 86% are singletons. This CDR3 has 15 residues. With 2 bases removed from V and 0 bases from J, the gap between germline ends came to 11 bases. Germline V CDR1 and CDR2: MNHEY, SVGAGI. This clone has just a few counts. V usage is TRBV6-5 and J usage is TRBJ2-7; a possible D gene is TRBD2 (6 bases). The TCR was taken from an adult with an advanced solid tumor such as melanoma, head and neck, liver or kidney cancer. Source: CD4+ or CD8+ T cells sorted from blood, taken in a trial of the OX40 agonist ivuxolimab. The CDR3 region has the DNA TGTGCCAGCAGTTACGGGGCGGGGAGCTCCTACGAGCAGTACTTC. Protein: CASSYGAGSSYEQYF.